This record concerns one TCR beta chain sequence. Its antigen remains unknown. The CDR3 contains 14 residues. V was trimmed by 10 bases and J by 13 bases, leaving 26 bases between them. Germline V gene sequence: CDR1 ENHRY, CDR2 SYGVKD. The data belong to a study of regulatory T cells in long-lasting Graves disease. The time point is: newly diagnosed GD, antithyroid drugs for less than 3 months. PBMCs provided the RNA from which the TCR library was made. Whole-study results and caveats: TRBV28, TRBJ1-2 and TRBJ2-5 emerged as the favored segments in persistent disease.

According to the study, TCR beta libraries were built with iRepertoire HTBI primers and CDR3-region Arm-PCR. TCRdb called the multiplex PCR reads again in MiXCR, with one record for every CDR3 protein. The sample holds 360,000 or so distinct CDR3 sequences, 16% seen once. In addition, the sample was reused for a study of T cells in Graves' hyperthyroidism and ophthalmopathy. That source adds: Graves' hyperthyroidism was deemed stable absent ophthalmopathy progression within 18 months.

The V gene is TRBV10-3, the J gene TRBJ2-1, with D perhaps matching TRBD1 (5 bases). The sample here was peripheral blood mononuclear cells (PBMCs), taken at new diagnosis, from a patient treated with antithyroid drugs. The receptor was derived from a man aged 40-49 years with Graves disease. The CDR3, as DNA: TGTGCCACCAGGGTCAGGACCGATCAAGAGACCCAGTTCTTC. Translated, it gives CATRVRTDQETQFF.